What follows describes a single TCR beta chain. As yet, its antigen is unknown. The trim removed 2 bases at V and 1 base at J, leaving 6 bases unmatched. CDR1 and CDR2 from the germline V gene are SGHTA and FQGTGA. CDR3 size: 17 residues. The record originates from a study of regulatory T cells in long-lasting Graves disease. With iRepertoire HTBI primers and Arm-PCR of CDR3 regions, TCR beta libraries were built. One entry per CDR3 protein results from TCRdb running MiXCR on the multiplex PCR reads. The table has around 460,000 distinct CDR3 sequences, approximately 23% seen once; the top ten hold about an eighth. Regarding time point: persistent/refractory GD, antithyroid drugs over 5 years with positive TRAb. Isolated PBMC RNA provided the starting material for the TCR library. Study-wide points: Persistent patients shared more public clonotypes (2,741) than new patients (roughly 1,000).

The input for sequencing was peripheral blood mononuclear cells (PBMCs), taken when the disease was refractory, from a patient treated with antithyroid drugs. The V call is TRBV7-3, the J call TRBJ2-3, with TRBD2 identical over 10 bases. This TCR was sampled from a female donor with Graves disease. CDR3 in DNA: TGTGCCAGCAGCTTATTTATCCTAGCGGGGGGCACAGATACGCAGTATTTT. It codes for CASSLFILAGGTDTQYF.